The 28 T cell receptor beta chains presented below share a single source sample, sequenced in a study of blood T cell repertoires in COVID-19. The protocol was immunoSEQ multiplex PCR, while the TCRdb copy is restricted to in-frame clones and leaves out a portion. The data show tens of thousands of clones, more than 60% seen once. Sequencing was performed on peripheral blood. Receptors were obtained from a woman of 80 years or more with active or convalescent COVID-19.

This sequence joins TRBV7-9 and TRBJ2-7; a possible D gene is TRBD2 (5 bases). Germline V gene sequence: CDR1 SEHNR, CDR2 FQNEAQ (reference sequence). V was cut by 5 bases and J by 4 bases, with 12 bases left in between. This CDR3 region has 13 residues. This CDR3 is CASSRDGEYEQYF. CDR3 in DNA: TGTGCCAGCAGCCGTGACGGGGAGTACGAGCAGTACTTC.

The chain couples TRBV11-3 to TRBJ1-1; D remains unclear. This CDR3 is 13 amino acids long. Germline lookup yields CDR1 SGHNT and CDR2 YENEEA. Deletions cut 2 bases from V and 0 bases from J, with 4 bases between. As DNA, the CDR3 is TGTGCCAGCAGCTTATCGGTGAACACTGAAGCTTTCTTT. This encodes CASSLSVNTEAFF.

The V and J genes are TRBV7-9 and TRBJ1-3, with D perhaps TRBD1 (6 bases). Trimming pared 3 bases from V and 0 bases from J, leaving 12 bases between. The CDR3 has 16 amino acids. The germline gives CDR1 SEHNR, CDR2 FQNEAQ (reference sequence). The CDR3 DNA follows: TGTGCCAGCAGCTTGTACACAGGGAGCTCTGGAAACACCATATATTTT. It yields the protein CASSLYTGSSGNTIYF. Full variable domain (remainder filled in from reference TRBV7-9 and TRBJ1-3): DTGVSQNPRHKITKRGQNVTFRCDPISEHNRLYWYRQTLGQGPEFLTYFQNEAQLEKSRLLSDRFSAERPKGSFSTLEIQRTEQGDSAMYLCASSLYTGSSGNTIYFGEGSWLTVV.

The chain links TRBV7-2 to TRBJ2-5; possibly TRBD1 for D (6 bases). This CDR3 spans 14 amino acids. Deletions cut 5 bases from V and 2 bases from J, with 12 bases between. CDR1 SGHTA and CDR2 FQGNSA come from the germline V gene. The CDR3 sequence is CASSGRTEQETQYF. The CDR3 bases are TGTGCCAGCAGCGGGCGGACAGAGCAAGAGACCCAGTACTTC.

CDR3 sequence reads: CASSQDPRQPQHF. CDR3 nucleotides: TGTGCCAGCAGCCAAGATCCGAGGCAGCCCCAGCATTTT. The chain links TRBV3-1 (or the pseudogene TRBV3-2) to TRBJ1-5; D remains ambiguous. This CDR3 spans 13 amino acids. Germline CDR1 is LGHDT and CDR2 is YNNKEL (reference sequence). Deletions cut 0 bases from V and 7 bases from J, with 7 bases between.

The V call is TRBV4-3, the J call TRBJ1-5, with D possibly being TRBD1 (5 bases). The CDR3 is 15 residues long. With 1 base removed from V and 5 bases from J, the gap between germline ends came to 12 bases. Germline loops: CDR1 LGHNA, CDR2 YSLEER. The CDR3 is CASSQGAGFHQPQHF. The DNA for the CDR3 is TGCGCCAGCAGCCAAGGGGCAGGGTTTCATCAGCCCCAGCATTTT.

This chain connects TRBV7-2 to TRBJ1-5; D is perhaps TRBD1 (6 bases). The CDR3 runs to 14 residues. Germline lookup yields CDR1 SGHTA and CDR2 FQGNSA. The V end lost 5 bases, the J end lost 7 bases, and 15 bases lay between the germline ends. The CDR3 DNA reads TGTGCCAGCAGCCCTCGGACAGTCGGGCAGCCCCAGCATTTT. This sequence encodes CASSPRTVGQPQHF. The whole variable domain, remainder taken from reference TRBV7-2 and TRBJ1-5, is GAGVSQSPSNKVTEKGKDVELRCDPISGHTALYWYRQSLGQGLEFLIYFQGNSAPDKSGLPSDRFSAERTGGSVSTLTIQRTQQEDSAVYLCASSPRTVGQPQHFGDGTRLSIL.

The chain combines TRBV4-1 with TRBJ1-2; D gene unclear. Trimming took 2 bases from V and 7 from J, leaving 11 bases between them. From germline, CDR1 is MGHRA and CDR2 YSYEKL. CDR3 length: 13 amino acids. Written as DNA, the CDR3 is TGCGCCAGCAGCCAACGGGGATTGGGTGGCTACACCTTC. Its protein is CASSQRGLGGYTF.

V is TRBV6-2 or TRBV6-3 and J is TRBJ2-2; 11 bases align to TRBD2. Germline values: CDR1 MNHEY, CDR2 SVGEGT. The V and J ends lost 5 bases and 5 bases, in that order; junction bases with no gene match: 7. This CDR3 comprises 16 residues. The CDR3 bases are TGTGCCAGCAGTAGTAGCGGGGGGGCCGGTACCGGGGAGCTGTTTTTT. Its protein product is CASSSSGGAGTGELFF.

The rearrangement joins TRBV28 to TRBJ2-3, with 9 bases matching TRBD1. Germline-derived CDR1 and CDR2 are MDHEN and SYDVKM. Trimming at V came to 6 bases and at J to 5 bases, leaving 9 bases not matched to a gene. CDR3 length equals 15 residues. The CDR3 DNA follows: TGTGCCAGCAGCCCGGGACAGGGTTTATTAGATACGCAGTATTTT. This translates into CASSPGQGLLDTQYF.

The count of this clone is one. V and J are TRBV21-1 and TRBJ2-7; the table names TRBD2, a call not compared with the DNA. TRBV21-1 is reported as a pseudogene. This CDR3 has 13 residues. CDR3 loop: CAKAAGLVYEQYF. The CDR3 coding sequence is TGTGCTAAAGCAGCGGGGCTAGTGTACGAGCAGTACTTC.

V usage is TRBV19 and J usage is TRBJ1-1, with D possibly TRBD1 on 6 matching bases. This CDR3 has 15 amino acids. The V end was cut by 2 bases, the J end by 4 bases, with 14 bases between. Germline V lookup: CDR1 LNHDA, CDR2 SQIVND (reference sequence). CDR3: CASSILPGAGTEAFF. The CDR3 DNA reads as TGTGCCAGTAGTATATTGCCAGGGGCCGGCACTGAAGCTTTCTTT.

This clone has just one count. The V call is TRBV12-3 or TRBV12-4, the J call TRBJ2-3; no definite D call. The V end lost 6 bases, the J end lost 2 bases, and 3 bases lay between the germline ends. This CDR3 has 11 amino acids. CDR3 protein: CASRLTDTQYF. CDR3 sequence (DNA): TGTGCCAGCAGACTCACAGATACGCAGTATTTT.

The CDR3 protein is CASSPGQGAETQYF. In nucleotides, the CDR3 is TGTGCCAGCTCCCCCGGACAGGGTGCGGAGACCCAGTACTTC. The rearrangement links TRBV18 to TRBJ2-5; 8 nucleotides line up with TRBD1. The V gene's germline CDR1 is KGHSH and CDR2 LQKENI. The CDR3 contains 14 residues. With 6 bases clipped from V and 5 bases from J, the junction kept 8 bases outside the gene matches.

The V gene is TRBV19, the J gene TRBJ2-5, with D uncertain. Per germline, CDR1 LNHDA and CDR2 SQIVND (reference sequence). The V and J ends lost 5 bases and 4 bases respectively, with 8 bases between them. The CDR3 runs 12 residues. The CDR3 coding sequence is TGTGCCAGTAGTCAGGTTGGAGAGACCCAGTACTTC. Protein: CASSQVGETQYF.

The rearrangement links TRBV5-1 to TRBJ1-3, with D possibly being TRBD1 (5 bases). Per germline, CDR1 SGHRS and CDR2 YFSETQ. The CDR3 extends over 13 amino acids. Trimming shortened V by 4 bases and J by 2 bases, and 7 bases separated the two germline ends. The CDR3 loop reads CASSRGAGNTIYF. Written as DNA, the CDR3 is TGCGCCAGCAGCCGGGGGGCTGGAAACACCATATATTTT.

The sample holds a few counts of this clone. The rearrangement links TRBV27 to TRBJ2-7; tentatively, D is TRBD1 (6 bases). Trimming left V 5 bases short and J 4 bases short, with 18 bases between. This CDR3 spans 15 amino acids. CDR1 and CDR2 from the germline V gene are MNHEY and SMNVEV (reference sequence). The CDR3 nucleotides read TGTGCCAGCAGTCCTTACCCACAGGGTGGGTACGAGCAGTACTTC. Its protein is CASSPYPQGGYEQYF.

The chain joins TRBV7-3 to TRBJ2-2; 11 bases are shared with TRBD1. With V trimmed by 4 bases and J by 7 bases, 14 bases remained unmatched. Germline values: CDR1 SGHTA, CDR2 FQGTGA. The CDR3 totals 18 residues. The CDR3 nucleotides read TGTGCCAGCAGCTCCGGGGCAGTAAGGACAGGGGGCATCGGGGAGCTGTTTTTT. Translation: CASSSGAVRTGGIGELFF.

This clone was observed a handful of times. V and J are TRBV6-2 or TRBV6-3 and TRBJ1-6; TRBD1 matches at 7 bases. Germline V gene data show CDR1 as MNHEY and CDR2 as SVGEGT. Trimming cost V 3 bases and J 10 bases; bases outside gene matches: 6. CDR3 length equals 14 residues. Written as DNA, the CDR3 is TGTGCCAGCAGTTATACAGGGGAGTACTCACCCCTCCACTTT. It codes for CASSYTGEYSPLHF.

This clone has a handful of counts. The chain couples TRBV2 to TRBJ1-6; D remains ambiguous. CDR1 and CDR2 from the germline V gene are SNHLY and FYNNEI. This CDR3 is 13 amino acids long. Trimming stripped 6 bases from V and 8 bases from J, with 11 bases between. CDR3 nucleotides: TGTGCCAGCAGCGCCGACGGGGATTCACCCCTCCACTTT. This sequence encodes CASSADGDSPLHF.

This rearrangement joins TRBV7-2 to TRBJ1-2; 7 bases are a match to TRBD1. Germline CDR1 SGHTA, CDR2 FQGNSA. Trimming at V came to 4 bases and at J to 0 bases, leaving 5 bases not matched to a gene. The CDR3 extends over 15 amino acids. The CDR3 region has the DNA TGTGCCAGCAGCTCAAGACAGGGCTCTAACTATGGCTACACCTTC. Its protein product is CASSSRQGSNYGYTF.

The chain couples TRBV7-2 to TRBJ1-6; 10 positions match TRBD1. Trimming cost V 5 bases and J 13 bases; bases outside gene matches: 8. Germline V lookup: CDR1 SGHTA, CDR2 FQGNSA. The CDR3 loop spans 14 amino acids. The CDR3 sequence: CASSPDRGRRPLHF. For the CDR3, the DNA is TGTGCCAGCAGCCCCGACAGGGGGCGAAGGCCCCTCCACTTT.

This clone came up a few times. The chain couples TRBV7-9 to TRBJ2-1, with D perhaps TRBD2 (7 bases). The V gene's germline CDR1 is SEHNR and CDR2 FQNEAQ (reference sequence). The CDR3 is made up of 17 amino acids. The V end was cut by 7 bases, the J end by 6 bases, with 25 bases between. The CDR3 is CASTRVLGRDKSNEQFF. CDR3 DNA: TGTGCCAGCACCCGAGTCCTGGGGAGGGACAAGTCCAATGAGCAGTTCTTC.

This clone was seen more than once but under ten times. V and J are TRBV7-2 and TRBJ2-7, with D unresolved. CDR3 length: 13 residues. The germline gives CDR1 SGHTA, CDR2 FQGNSA. V was trimmed by 3 bases and J by 3 bases, leaving 9 bases between them. The CDR3 region has the DNA TGTGCCAGCAGCTTCCAGGTGAGCTACGAGCAGTACTTC. Translating gives CASSFQVSYEQYF.

This clone was counted ten times or more. The V gene is TRBV9, the J gene TRBJ2-7, with 8 positions matching TRBD2. Trimming cost V 3 bases and J 0 bases; bases outside gene matches: 8. Germline CDR1 reads SGDLS; CDR2 reads YYNGEE. This CDR3 contains 16 residues. CDR3 DNA: TGTGCCAGCAGCGCCCTACTAGCGGCGGCCTCCTACGAGCAGTACTTC. Translation gives CASSALLAAASYEQYF. The full variable domain, with the rest looked up from reference TRBV9 and TRBJ2-7, is DSGVTQTPKHLITATGQRVTLRCSPRSGDLSVYWYQQSLDQGLQFLIQYYNGEERAKGNILERFSAQQFPDLHSELNLSSLELGDSALYFCASSALLAAASYEQYFGPGTRLTVT.

The table lists this clone with a count of one. V usage is TRBV5-1 and J usage is TRBJ2-3; 9 nucleotides line up with TRBD2. Germline V gene data show CDR1 as SGHRS and CDR2 as YFSETQ. V was clipped by 6 bases and J by 5 bases; unmatched bases: 10. The CDR3 sequence is 15 residues long. As DNA, the CDR3 is TGCGCCAGCATACCTACGGGACTAGCAGGAGATACGCAGTATTTT. Translated: CASIPTGLAGDTQYF.

This chain links TRBV24-1 with TRBJ2-3, with D perhaps matching TRBD2 (6 bases). Germline V gene lookup returns CDR1 KGHDR and CDR2 SFDVKD. This CDR3 comprises 15 residues. Trimming cost V 4 bases and J 2 bases, with 12 bases left between them. The CDR3 loop is CATSDLGSNTDTQYF. CDR3 nucleotides: TGTGCCACCAGTGACCTCGGGAGTAACACAGATACGCAGTATTTT.

The V call is TRBV6-5, the J call TRBJ1-1; D remains ambiguous. The CDR3 sequence is 14 residues long. Germline V lookup: CDR1 MNHEY, CDR2 SVGAGI. Trimming left V 9 bases short and J 0 bases short, with 14 bases between. In DNA form, the CDR3 reads TGTGCCAGTCTAGCGACATACATGAACACTGAAGCTTTCTTT. This translates into CASLATYMNTEAFF.